This T cell receptor (beta chain) was recorded in a study of shared clonotypes between healthy human individuals (dated by TCRdb to the early 2020s). The study in broad terms: The cohort included a few men and a couple of women between 18 and 49 years of age. Per donor, three plates each were used for CD4 naive and CD4 memory, two for CD8 naive, and one for CD8 memory. To estimate repertoire size and how much clonotype sharing occurs between individuals, the study deeply sequenced the blood TCR repertoires of about 5 healthy adults. Libraries were prepared and TCR repertoires were sequenced by different laboratories using diverse techniques, in order to increase sequencing depth and limit assay-specific biases. Between about 0.8 and 9.5 billion PBMCs per donor were obtained by leukapheresis. What the work shows at the level of the full study, not this receptor alone: Pairwise subsampling indicated that sequencing depth was expected to affect the degree of clonotype sharing among donors. Sharing across a few donors was observed for 5% to 6.5% of naive CD4, over 3% of naive CD8, over 2% of memory CD4, and about 0.39% of memory CD8 clonotypes. Sampling was limited to blood, and TCR repertoires in tissue likely differ from TCR repertoires in blood. Compared with non-shared clonotypes, clonotypes shared by all four sorted-subset donors had higher generation probabilities. The genetic and exposure-history diversity represented was limited by the small number of donors. Naive subsets generally had larger estimated clonotype richness than memory subsets did. Even with the large sequencing depth, rarefaction of the sorted-subset datasets indicated that sequencing was incomplete.

The donors were healthy, HIV-negative adults who had no recently reported acute infections or vaccinations. Every donor was a Caucasian adult residing in Nashville, Tennessee, USA. CD4+ T cells were enriched by magnetic negative selection; naive cells were then positively selected on CD45RA, and the negative fraction formed the memory subset. After blood collection by leukapheresis, PBMCs were isolated using Ficoll-Histopaque density gradient centrifugation and then cryopreserved in the vapor phase of liquid nitrogen. Analytical flow cytometry was used to check the purity and quantity of each magnetically sorted T cell population. Each sorted fraction had its genomic DNA isolated and then quantified by UV absorbance on a Nanodrop 2000c. Comment on this clone: The clone's antigen remains unknown. Within one base of it there is no much larger clone, and no base qualities were kept.

As encoded in the germline V gene (reference sequence), CDR1 is SGHNT while CDR2 is YYREEE. Including the terminal cysteine and phenylalanine, the CDR3 comprises 15 residues. The CDR3 DNA has 45 bases and is translated from base 1. V is trimmed back by 7 bases and J by 3 bases, and the junction contains 4 bases that no gene match accounts for. Using the deep immunoSEQ assay, TCR CDR3 regions were amplified from genomic DNA by multiplex PCR. For each cell subset, the extracted genomic DNA was distributed evenly across all wells of several immunoSEQ 96-well plates, and each plate served as one replicate. For sorted subsets, approximately 200 ng of genomic DNA, equivalent to roughly 30,000 T cell genomes, went into each replicate PCR. Purified libraries were quantified with a Qubit 3.0 fluorometer, sized on a Bioanalyzer 2100, and re-quantified with the KAPA Library Quantification kit. Every immunoSEQ 96-well plate was sequenced on a dedicated single-read 150-cycle Illumina NextSeq 550 flow cell. For the original study's pipeline: Because the immunoSEQ output held only junctional sequences and lacked quality scores, the filtering could not match the filtering applied to full-length reads. To assign V/J genes and CDR3, sequences were annotated against IMGT germline references using PyIR, a Python wrapper for IgBLAST v1.9. Reads were removed for weak V/J assignments (E-value above 1e-6), missing CDR3, stop codons, out-of-frame junctions, or ambiguous translated residues. V3J clonotypes were defined as sequences sharing an identical inferred V gene, J gene, and CDR3 amino acid sequence. The percentage overlap between two repertoires was calculated by dividing the number of shared unique clonotypes by the size of the smaller repertoire. Richness of each repertoire was evaluated using RTK rarefaction, the Chao1 estimator, and Recon v2.1 estimates of unobserved clonotypes. Generation probabilities were computed with OLGA for all TCRbeta clonotypes obtained by the gDNA method from several donors. This immuneACCESS table, as held by TCRdb, lists in-frame sequences with V and J called but not all clones. Of the missing ones, under half trace to an unresolved V gene in checked studies; the others have no known cause. V and J calls plus clone size are reproduced from that table; the DNA served to infer D and trimming. For this sample there are 1.4 million or so clones; approximately 98.5% appear just once. The ten largest account for 0.36% of the sample.

The source material was naive CD4+ T cells sorted from blood. The meaning of the sample's cell subset or site label: CD45RA+ positively selected. The sequence came from a man between 25 and 39 years old in good health. The chain was built from TRBV5-4 and TRBJ2-2; TRBD2 lines up with 12 middle nucleotides. The CDR3: CASGTSGFHTGELFF. Here is the DNA: TGTGCCAGCGGGACTAGCGGGTTCCACACCGGGGAGCTGTTTTTT.